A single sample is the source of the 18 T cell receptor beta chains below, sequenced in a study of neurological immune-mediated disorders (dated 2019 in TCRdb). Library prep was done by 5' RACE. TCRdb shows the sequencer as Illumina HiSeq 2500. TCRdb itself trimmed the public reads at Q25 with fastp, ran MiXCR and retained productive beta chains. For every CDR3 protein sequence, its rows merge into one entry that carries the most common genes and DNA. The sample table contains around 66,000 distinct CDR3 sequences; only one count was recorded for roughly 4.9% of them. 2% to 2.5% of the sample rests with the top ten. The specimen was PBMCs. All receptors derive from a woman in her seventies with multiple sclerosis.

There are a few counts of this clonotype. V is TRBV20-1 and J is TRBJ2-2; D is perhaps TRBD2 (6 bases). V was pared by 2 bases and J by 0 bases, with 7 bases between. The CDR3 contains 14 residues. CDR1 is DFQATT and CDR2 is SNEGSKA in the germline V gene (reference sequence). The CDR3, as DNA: TGCAGTGCTAGACCTAGCGCGAACACCGGGGAGCTGTTTTTT. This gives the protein CSARPSANTGELFF.

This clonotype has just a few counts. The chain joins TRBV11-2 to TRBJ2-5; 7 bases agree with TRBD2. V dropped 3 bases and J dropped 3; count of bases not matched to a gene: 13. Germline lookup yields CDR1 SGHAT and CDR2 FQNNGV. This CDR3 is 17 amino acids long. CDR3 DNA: TGTGCCAGCAGCTTCCCCGGAAGCGGGGCGGCGAAAGAGACCCAGTACTTC. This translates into CASSFPGSGAAKETQYF.

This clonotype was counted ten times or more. DNA of the CDR3: TGTGCCAGCAGTCCTAGGGGGGGAATAGTTGGCGAGCAGTACTTC. As protein: CASSPRGGIVGEQYF. The rearrangement joins TRBV6-2 or TRBV6-3 to TRBJ2-7; D is possibly TRBD2 (7 bases). Per the germline V gene, CDR1 is MNHEY and CDR2 is SVGEGT. Between the trimmed V and J ends, which lost 5 bases and 6 bases, there was a span of 20 bases. The CDR3 has 15 amino acids.

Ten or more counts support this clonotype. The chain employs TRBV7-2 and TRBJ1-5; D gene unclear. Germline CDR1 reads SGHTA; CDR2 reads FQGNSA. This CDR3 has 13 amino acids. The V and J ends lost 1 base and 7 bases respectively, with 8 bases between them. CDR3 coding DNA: TGTGCCAGCAGCTTAGGACCGGAACAGCCCCAGCATTTT. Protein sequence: CASSLGPEQPQHF.

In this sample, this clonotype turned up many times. The CDR3 nucleotides read TGCGCCAGCAGTGCCGGGACGTCTAACTATGGCTACACCTTC. This codes for CASSAGTSNYGYTF. This chain connects TRBV5-1 to TRBJ1-2, with D possibly matching TRBD1 (5 bases). Germline loops: CDR1 SGHRS, CDR2 YFSETQ. The CDR3 length is 14 residues. V lost 5 bases, J lost 0 bases, and 11 bases lay in between.

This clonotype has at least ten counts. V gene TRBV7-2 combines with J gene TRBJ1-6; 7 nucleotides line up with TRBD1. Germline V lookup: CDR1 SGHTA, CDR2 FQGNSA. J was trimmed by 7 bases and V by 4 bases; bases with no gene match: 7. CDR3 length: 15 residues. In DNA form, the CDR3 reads TGTGCCAGCAGCTCCCCCGGGACAGCCAATTCACCCCTCCACTTT. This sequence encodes CASSSPGTANSPLHF.

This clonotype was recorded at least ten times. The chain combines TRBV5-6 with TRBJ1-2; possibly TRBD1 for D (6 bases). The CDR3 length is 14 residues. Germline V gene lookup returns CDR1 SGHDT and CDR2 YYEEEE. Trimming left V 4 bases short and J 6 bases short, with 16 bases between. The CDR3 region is CASSTRRGRDGYTF. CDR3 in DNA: TGTGCCAGCAGCACCCGGCGGGGGCGAGATGGCTACACCTTC. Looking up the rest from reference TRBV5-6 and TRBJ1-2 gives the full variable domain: DAGVTQSPTHLIKTRGQQVTLRCSPKSGHDTVSWYQQALGQGPQFIFQYYEEEERQRGNFPDRFSGHQFPNYSSELNVNALLLGDSALYLCASSTRRGRDGYTFGSGTRLTVV.

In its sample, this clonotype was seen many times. The DNA for the CDR3 is TGCAGTGCTAGGGCCACTTCCACAGATACGCAGTATTTT. The encoded protein is CSARATSTDTQYF. V is TRBV20-1 and J is TRBJ2-3; D gene ambiguous. Trimming took 3 bases from V and 2 from J, leaving 9 bases between them. Germline V gene data show CDR1 as DFQATT and CDR2 as SNEGSKA (reference sequence). The CDR3 sequence is 13 residues long.

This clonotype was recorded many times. This CDR3 reads CASSYTSGRTDTQYF. Written as DNA, the CDR3 is TGTGCCAGCAGTTACACTAGCGGGAGAACAGATACGCAGTATTTT. The gene calls are TRBV6-5 and TRBJ2-3; 11 bases align to TRBD2. V lost 2 bases, J lost 3 bases, and 1 base stayed unmatched. The CDR3 has 15 residues. Germline V CDR1 and CDR2: MNHEY, SVGAGI.

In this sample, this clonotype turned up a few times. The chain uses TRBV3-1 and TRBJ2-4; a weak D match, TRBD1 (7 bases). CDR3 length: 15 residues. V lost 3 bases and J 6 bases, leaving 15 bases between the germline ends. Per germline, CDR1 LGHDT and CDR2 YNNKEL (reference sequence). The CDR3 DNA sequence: TGTGCCAGCAGCCACAGGGGGGTTTGGGGAAACATTCAGTACTTC. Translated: CASSHRGVWGNIQYF.

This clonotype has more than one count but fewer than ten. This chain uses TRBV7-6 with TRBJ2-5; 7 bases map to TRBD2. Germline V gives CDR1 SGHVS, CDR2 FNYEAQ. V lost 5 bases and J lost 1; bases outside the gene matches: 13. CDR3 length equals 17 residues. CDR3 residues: CASSPGSGLPPQETQYF. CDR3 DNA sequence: TGTGCCAGCAGCCCGGGGTCGGGACTACCGCCCCAAGAGACCCAGTACTTC. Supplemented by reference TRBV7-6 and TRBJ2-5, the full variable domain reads GAGVSQSPRYKVTKRGQDVALRCDPISGHVSLYWYRQALGQGPEFLTYFNYEAQQDKSGLPNDRFSAERPEGSISTLTIQRTEQRDSAMYRCASSPGSGLPPQETQYFGPGTRLLVL.

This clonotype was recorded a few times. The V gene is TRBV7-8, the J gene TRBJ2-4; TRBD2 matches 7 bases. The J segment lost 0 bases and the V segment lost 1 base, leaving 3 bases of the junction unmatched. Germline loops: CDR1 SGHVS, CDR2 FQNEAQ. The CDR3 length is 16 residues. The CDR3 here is CASSLVGGLAKNIQYF. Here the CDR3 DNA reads TGTGCCAGCAGCTTAGTGGGAGGGCTAGCCAAAAACATTCAGTACTTC.

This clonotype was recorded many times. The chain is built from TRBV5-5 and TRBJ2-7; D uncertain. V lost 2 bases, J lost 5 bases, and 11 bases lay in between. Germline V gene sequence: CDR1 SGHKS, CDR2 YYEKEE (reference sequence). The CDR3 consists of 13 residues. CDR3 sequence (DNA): TGTGCCAGCAGCTTAATGGCTGTCCACGAGCAGTACTTC. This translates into CASSLMAVHEQYF.

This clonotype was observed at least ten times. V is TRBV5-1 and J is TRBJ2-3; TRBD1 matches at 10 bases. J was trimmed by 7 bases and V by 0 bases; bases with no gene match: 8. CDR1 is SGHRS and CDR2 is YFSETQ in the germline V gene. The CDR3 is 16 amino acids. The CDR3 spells CASSLADRGVRYTQYF. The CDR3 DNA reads TGCGCCAGCAGCTTGGCGGACAGGGGGGTCAGGTATACGCAGTATTTT.

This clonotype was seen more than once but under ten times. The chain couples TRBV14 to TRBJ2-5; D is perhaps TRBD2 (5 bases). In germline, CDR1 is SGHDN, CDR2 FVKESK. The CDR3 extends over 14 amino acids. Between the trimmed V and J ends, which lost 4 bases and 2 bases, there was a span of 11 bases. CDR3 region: CASSPLRTQETQYF. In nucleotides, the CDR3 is TGTGCCAGCAGCCCCCTGAGGACTCAAGAGACCCAGTACTTC.

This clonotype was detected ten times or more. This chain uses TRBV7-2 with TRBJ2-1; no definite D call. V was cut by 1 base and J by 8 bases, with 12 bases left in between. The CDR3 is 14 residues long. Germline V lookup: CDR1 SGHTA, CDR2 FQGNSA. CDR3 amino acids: CASSLGRGGDEQFF. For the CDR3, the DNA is TGTGCCAGCAGCTTAGGACGCGGCGGAGATGAGCAGTTCTTC.

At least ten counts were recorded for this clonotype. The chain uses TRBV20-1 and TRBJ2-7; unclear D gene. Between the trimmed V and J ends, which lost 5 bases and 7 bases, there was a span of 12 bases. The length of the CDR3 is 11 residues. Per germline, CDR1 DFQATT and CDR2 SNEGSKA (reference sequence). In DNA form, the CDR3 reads TGCAGTGCTTCCCCAGAGAGTGAGCAGTACTTC. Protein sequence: CSASPESEQYF.

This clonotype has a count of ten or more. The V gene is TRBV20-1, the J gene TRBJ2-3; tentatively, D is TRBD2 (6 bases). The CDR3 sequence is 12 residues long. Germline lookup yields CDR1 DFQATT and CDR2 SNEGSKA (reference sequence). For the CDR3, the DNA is TGCAGCGCCGGGACTAGCACAGATACGCAGTATTTT. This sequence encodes CSAGTSTDTQYF.